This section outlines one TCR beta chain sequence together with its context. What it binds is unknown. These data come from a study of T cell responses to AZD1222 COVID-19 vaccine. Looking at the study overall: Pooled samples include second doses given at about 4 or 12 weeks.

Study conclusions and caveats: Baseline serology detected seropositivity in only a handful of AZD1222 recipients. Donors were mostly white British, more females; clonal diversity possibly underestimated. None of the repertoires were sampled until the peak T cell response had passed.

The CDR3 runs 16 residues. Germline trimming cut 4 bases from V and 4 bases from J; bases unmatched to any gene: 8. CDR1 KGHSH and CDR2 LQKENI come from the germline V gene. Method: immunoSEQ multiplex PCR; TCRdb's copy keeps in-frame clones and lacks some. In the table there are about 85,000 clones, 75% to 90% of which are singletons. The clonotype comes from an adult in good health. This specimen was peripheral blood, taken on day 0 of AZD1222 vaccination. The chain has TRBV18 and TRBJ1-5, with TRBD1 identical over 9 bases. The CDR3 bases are TGTGCCAGCTCACTAACGGACAGGGGCTATAATCAGCCCCAGCATTTT. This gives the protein CASSLTDRGYNQPQHF.